This T cell receptor (beta chain) came from a study of control samples from healthy donors and cancer patients. Sequencing was performed with immunoSEQ multiplex PCR; in TCRdb, only in-frame clones are kept and a portion is missing. In the table there are about 150,000 clones, 93% of which are singletons. This CDR3 contains 14 residues. CDR1 is ENHRY and CDR2 is SYGVKD in the germline V gene. J gave up 5 bases and V 4 bases, and 4 bases lay outside the gene matches. Sequencing was done on a sample of blood. The V gene is TRBV10-3, the J gene TRBJ2-2; 7 bases agree with TRBD2. The clonotype comes from a man between 18 and 35 years old in good health. Here the CDR3 DNA reads TGTGCCATCAGTGGACTAGCAGAAACCGGGGAGCTGTTTTTT. Its protein product is CAISGLAETGELFF.